A single sample gave rise to the 31 T cell receptor beta chains below, sequenced in a study of cytomegalovirus exposure and HLA in healthy donors. Primers included in the PCR were 60 Vbeta and 13 Jbeta primers. The repertoire was sequenced with immunoSEQ multiplex PCR; TCRdb's copy has only in-frame clones and lacks some. The table has over 200,000 clones, 77% seen once; the top ten hold less than 3.5%. Sequencing used PBMCs. The receptors were gathered from a woman aged 60-75 years in good health and CMV-seropositive.

The V call is TRBV25-1, the J call TRBJ1-1; 8 bases agree with TRBD1. The CDR3 has 14 residues. From germline, CDR1 is MGHDK and CDR2 SYGVNS. V gave up 6 bases and J gave up 5 bases; unmatched junction bases: 8. In DNA form, the CDR3 reads TGTGCCAGCAGCCTCGCAGGGGGCGATACTGAAGCTTTCTTT. Encoded protein: CASSLAGGDTEAFF. Complete variable domain (other parts from reference TRBV25-1 and TRBJ1-1): EADIYQTPRYLVIGTGKKITLECSQTMGHDKMYWYQQDPGMELHLIHYSYGVNSTEKGDLSSESTVSRIRTEHFPLTLESARPSHTSQYLCASSLAGGDTEAFFGQGTRLTVV.

The genes are TRBV7-9 and TRBJ1-2, with unresolved D. Germline values: CDR1 SEHNR, CDR2 FQNEAQ (reference sequence). This CDR3 region has 12 residues. Trimming cost V 2 bases and J 2 bases, with 3 bases left between them. For the CDR3, the DNA is TGTGCCAGCAGCTTACTCAACTATGGCTACACCTTC. This translates into CASSLLNYGYTF.

This chain joins TRBV13 and TRBJ2-5; 8 positions match TRBD2. The V segment lost 1 base and the J segment 4 bases; nucleotides outside the gene matches: 5. The CDR3 totals 15 residues. Per the germline V gene, CDR1 is PRHDT and CDR2 is FYEKMQ (reference sequence). CDR3 sequence (DNA): TGTGCCAGCAGCTTAGCTACTAGCGGAGGAGAGACCCAGTACTTC. This sequence encodes CASSLATSGGETQYF. Using reference TRBV13 and TRBJ2-5 for the parts outside the CDR3, the full variable domain is AAGVIQSPRHLIKEKRETATLKCYPIPRHDTVYWYQQGPGQDPQFLISFYEKMQSDKGSIPDRFSAQQFSDYHSELNMSSLELGDSALYFCASSLATSGGETQYFGPGTRLLVL.

The V and J genes are TRBV5-8 and TRBJ1-5, with a possible D match to TRBD1 (6 bases). CDR3 length: 15 residues. With 4 bases removed from V and 0 bases from J, the gap between germline ends came to 11 bases. Germline CDR1 and CDR2: SGHTS and YDEGEE. The CDR3 is CASSPTGYSNQPQHF. CDR3 sequence (DNA): TGTGCCAGCAGCCCGACAGGTTATAGCAATCAGCCCCAGCATTTT.

This sequence joins TRBV4-1 and TRBJ2-1; 11 bases line up with TRBD2. J was trimmed by 8 bases and V by 0 bases; bases with no gene match: 6. Per the germline V gene, CDR1 is MGHRA and CDR2 is YSYEKL. The CDR3 contains 16 residues. The CDR3 DNA reads as TGCGCCAGCAGCCAAGATACCACTAGCGGGGGCGATGAGCAGTTCTTC. Translated: CASSQDTTSGGDEQFF.

This clone has a handful of counts. This sample includes further DNA sequences coding for the same CDR3. The J gene is TRBJ2-3, the V gene TRBV6-5; no clear D. CDR3 length: 13 residues. Deletions cut 4 bases from V and 1 base from J, with 6 bases between. Germline V gene sequence: CDR1 MNHEY, CDR2 SVGAGI. The CDR3 loop is CASSFPGTDTQYF. The CDR3 bases are TGTGCCAGCAGTTTCCCGGGCACAGATACGCAGTATTTT.

The chain joins TRBV4-1 to TRBJ1-2; D possibly corresponds to TRBD1 (5 bases). Trimming left V 2 bases short and J 8 bases short, with 9 bases between. Germline V gives CDR1 MGHRA, CDR2 YSYEKL. CDR3 length equals 12 residues. The CDR3, as DNA: TGCGCCAGCAGCCAAACAGGCCTGGGCTACACCTTC. Residues: CASSQTGLGYTF.

This chain uses TRBV29-1 with TRBJ2-5, with 7 bases aligning to TRBD1. The CDR3 runs 12 residues. Trimming took 3 bases from V and 7 from J; bases not matched to a gene: 5. CDR1 and CDR2 from the germline V gene are SQVTM and ANQGSEA. The CDR3 DNA reads as TGCAGCGTTGAGAAGGGGGCCGTGACCCAGTACTTC. It specifies CSVEKGAVTQYF. The full variable domain, its missing parts supplied by reference TRBV29-1 and TRBJ2-5, is SAVISQKPSRDICQRGTSLTIQCQVDSQVTMMFWYRQQPGQSLTLIATANQGSEATYESGFVIDKFPISRPNLTFSTLTVSNMSPEDSSIYLCSVEKGAVTQYFGPGTRLLVL.

The chain recombines TRBV27 with TRBJ1-2, with 9 nucleotides matching TRBD1. Trimming at V came to 6 bases and at J to 4 bases, leaving 27 bases not matched to a gene. This CDR3 has 21 amino acids. Germline V CDR1 and CDR2: MNHEY, SMNVEV (reference sequence). The CDR3 nucleotides are TGTGCCAGCAGACGGAAAAGCCCCTACCGGGACAGGGTAATCTTGGGCTATGGCTACACCTTC. Amino acids: CASRRKSPYRDRVILGYGYTF.

The chain is built from TRBV5-1 and TRBJ1-1, with D uncertain. V gave up 0 bases and J gave up 7 bases, with 13 bases separating them. CDR1 and CDR2 (germline): SGHRS, YFSETQ. The CDR3 spans 14 residues. CDR3 coding DNA: TGCGCCAGCAGCTTGGATCTCCCGGCAGGTGAAGCTTTCTTT. The encoded protein is CASSLDLPAGEAFF.

V gene TRBV19 combines with J gene TRBJ1-5, with 9 positions matching TRBD1. Looked up from germline, CDR1 is LNHDA and CDR2 is SQIVND (reference sequence). This CDR3 has 15 amino acids. Trimming took 8 bases from V and 1 from J; bases not matched to a gene: 6. CDR3: CASWTGDASNQPQHF. Here the CDR3 DNA reads TGTGCCAGTTGGACAGGGGATGCGAGCAATCAGCCCCAGCATTTT.

Remarks on this clone: This CDR3 is also generated by other DNA sequences in the sample. The chain combines TRBV5-1 with TRBJ2-1, with 8 bases aligning to TRBD2. The V and J ends lost 0 bases and 6 bases, in that order; junction bases with no gene match: 2. The CDR3 extends over 14 amino acids. Germline V CDR1 and CDR2: SGHRS, YFSETQ. This CDR3 is CASSLGTSTNEQFF. The CDR3 DNA sequence: TGCGCCAGCAGCTTGGGGACTAGCACCAATGAGCAGTTCTTC.

The J gene is TRBJ2-1, the V gene TRBV7-2, with a tentative D call TRBD2 (6 bases). Trimming left V 4 bases short and J 10 bases short, with 11 bases between. Per the germline V gene, CDR1 is SGHTA and CDR2 is FQGNSA. The length of the CDR3 is 12 residues. Written as DNA, the CDR3 is TGTGCCAGCAGCTCCTCTAGCGCCGAGCAGTTCTTC. It is translated as CASSSSSAEQFF.

The chain joins TRBV7-2 to TRBJ2-4, with D unclear. This CDR3 comprises 13 residues. Germline loops: CDR1 SGHTA, CDR2 FQGNSA. Trimming removed 7 bases from V and 6 bases from J, with 13 bases in between. CDR3 coding DNA: TGTGCCAGCATTCCCCCAACTCGAAACATTCAGTACTTC. It specifies CASIPPTRNIQYF.

The rearrangement joins TRBV30 to TRBJ2-7; TRBD2 might be the D (6 bases). The V end was cut by 3 bases, the J end by 3 bases, with 12 bases between. The CDR3 runs 13 residues. The germline gives CDR1 GTSNPN, CDR2 SVGIG (reference sequence). CDR3 bases: TGTGCCTGGAGGCGGGGAGCCCTCTACGAGCAGTACTTC. Amino acid sequence: CAWRRGALYEQYF.

The rearrangement links TRBV29-1 to TRBJ2-5; 10 bases are shared with TRBD2. Germline lookup yields CDR1 SQVTM and CDR2 ANQGSEA. Unmatched junction bases numbered 10, after V lost 7 bases and J lost 5 bases. This CDR3 spans 14 amino acids. The CDR3 spells CSAALAGAYETQYF. The CDR3 DNA reads TGCAGCGCTGCCCTAGCGGGGGCCTATGAGACCCAGTACTTC.

The rearrangement uses TRBV6-5 and TRBJ2-5; a weak D match, TRBD2 (5 bases). Trimming stripped 6 bases from V and 2 bases from J, with 13 bases between. CDR1 is MNHEY and CDR2 is SVGAGI in the germline V gene. The CDR3 is 14 residues long. CDR3 coding DNA: TGTGCCAGCAGAGCGGCACTGACACAAGAGACCCAGTACTTC. It specifies CASRAALTQETQYF.

The chain joins TRBV9 to TRBJ2-3; 8 bases are a match to TRBD2. The CDR3 runs to 14 residues. Germline CDR1 is SGDLS and CDR2 is YYNGEE. The J segment lost 6 bases and the V segment lost 7 bases, leaving 10 bases of the junction unmatched. The CDR3 is CASPAGGTPDTQYF. The DNA for the CDR3 is TGTGCCAGCCCCGCGGGGGGCACCCCCGATACGCAGTATTTT.

In DNA form, the CDR3 reads TGCGCCAGCAGCGCCGGGACAGGGGCCTACGAGCAGTACTTC. Protein sequence: CASSAGTGAYEQYF. The chain joins TRBV5-1 to TRBJ2-7; 10 bases match TRBD1. The germline V gene encodes CDR1 SGHRS and CDR2 YFSETQ. CDR3 length: 14 amino acids. With 4 bases clipped from V and 2 bases from J, the junction kept 3 bases outside the gene matches.

This clone was found a few times. The chain joins TRBV6-4 to TRBJ2-2; D is ambiguous. Germline V CDR1 and CDR2: MRHNA, SNTAGT. The V and J ends lost 4 bases and 1 base respectively, with 4 bases between them. This CDR3 is built from 13 residues. DNA of the CDR3: TGTGCCAGCAGTGTCCAGAACACCGGGGAGCTGTTTTTT. Its protein is CASSVQNTGELFF.

The J gene is TRBJ1-4, the V gene TRBV5-1, with D unresolved. V shed 5 bases and J shed 8 bases, with 10 bases lying between them. The CDR3 contains 12 residues. From germline, CDR1 is SGHRS and CDR2 YFSETQ. CDR3 DNA sequence: TGCGCCAGCAGTAGAGACGGGGAAAAACTGTTTTTT. It codes for CASSRDGEKLFF.

The chain combines TRBV6-6 with TRBJ1-5; 7 positions agree with TRBD1. V dropped 6 bases and J dropped 6; count of bases not matched to a gene: 11. Germline-derived CDR1 and CDR2 are MNHNY and SVGAGI (reference sequence). The CDR3 totals 15 residues. The CDR3 DNA is TGTGCCAGCAGGCCGAACAGGGGAAGAAGTCAGCCCCAGCATTTT. The encoded protein is CASRPNRGRSQPQHF.

The genes are TRBV4-2 and TRBJ2-2; a possible D gene is TRBD1 (8 bases). CDR1 is LGHNA and CDR2 is YNFKEQ in the germline V gene. Between the trimmed V and J ends, which lost 3 bases and 5 bases, there was a span of 13 bases. The CDR3 has 15 amino acids. The CDR3 here is CASSQTQGGTGELFF. The DNA for the CDR3 is TGTGCCAGCAGCCAGACACAGGGGGGGACCGGGGAGCTGTTTTTT.

Concerning this clone: The junction departs from germline at one end; a sequencing error may be responsible. The chain uses TRBV7-9 and TRBJ1-2; 9 nucleotides agree with TRBD1. The CDR3 totals 15 residues. Per germline, CDR1 SEHNR and CDR2 FQNEAQ (reference sequence). CDR3 sequence (DNA): TGTTCCAGCAGCCCGGGACAGGGCCTGAACTATGGCTACACCTTC. Its protein is CSSSPGQGLNYGYTF. The variable domain in full, with the rest retrieved from reference TRBV7-9 and TRBJ1-2, is DTGVSQNPRHKITKRGQNVTFRCDPISEHNRLYWYRQTLGQGPEFLTYFQNEAQLEKSRLLSDRFSAERPKGSFSTLEIQRTEQGDSAMYLCSSSPGQGLNYGYTFGSGTRLTVV.

The gene calls are TRBV7-2 and TRBJ1-3; 7 bases map to TRBD1. J lost 2 bases, V lost 5 bases, and 9 bases had no gene match. This CDR3 spans 16 amino acids. Per the germline V gene, CDR1 is SGHTA and CDR2 is FQGNSA. CDR3 nucleotide sequence: TGTGCCAGCAGCGGACAGGCCTCGAGCGCTGGAAACACCATATATTTT. Translating gives CASSGQASSAGNTIYF.

The rearrangement links TRBV5-8 to TRBJ2-7; TRBD1 aligns across 9 bases. The CDR3 is 14 amino acids. CDR1 is SGHTS and CDR2 is YDEGEE in the germline V gene. The junction had 8 bases not matched to a gene; V was cut back by 4 bases and J by 6 bases. The CDR3 protein is CASSVYGQGSEQYF. The CDR3 coding sequence is TGTGCCAGCAGCGTTTACGGACAGGGGAGCGAGCAGTACTTC.

Here the CDR3 DNA reads TGTGCCAGCTCACCACAACAAGAGCAGTACTTC. It translates to CASSPQQEQYF. The V and J genes are TRBV18 and TRBJ2-7; D is ambiguous. V lost 1 base, J lost 7 bases, and 5 bases lay in between. The CDR3 loop spans 11 amino acids. CDR1 is KGHSH, CDR2 LQKENI, per germline.

The V and J genes are TRBV5-1 and TRBJ2-5, with 15 nucleotides matching TRBD2. The CDR3 loop spans 15 amino acids. Trimming at V came to 4 bases and at J to 5 bases, leaving 3 bases not matched to a gene. The germline V gene encodes CDR1 SGHRS and CDR2 YFSETQ. CDR3 in amino acids: CASSKGLAGGETQYF. The CDR3 DNA follows: TGCGCCAGCAGCAAGGGACTAGCGGGGGGTGAGACCCAGTACTTC.

The rearrangement joins TRBV6-1 to TRBJ2-2, with D perhaps TRBD1 (6 bases). Germline CDR1 is MNHNS and CDR2 is SASEGT. Trimming cost V 5 bases and J 3 bases, with 13 bases left between them. The CDR3 runs to 15 residues. CDR3 sequence (DNA): TGTGCCAGCAGTCCCCTGGGACAATACACCGGGGAGCTGTTTTTT. This sequence encodes CASSPLGQYTGELFF.

This chain connects TRBV28 to TRBJ2-3; D not resolved. V was trimmed by 3 bases and J by 4 bases, leaving 17 bases between them. The CDR3 has 16 residues. Germline CDR1 MDHEN, CDR2 SYDVKM. CDR3 residues: CASSFPLSQLADTQYF. The CDR3 coding sequence is TGTGCCAGCAGTTTTCCCCTATCTCAACTCGCAGATACGCAGTATTTT.

V is TRBV5-1 and J is TRBJ2-7; TRBD1 is a possible D gene (5 bases). Trimming cost V 4 bases and J 6 bases, with 14 bases left between them. Germline V CDR1 and CDR2: SGHRS, YFSETQ. The CDR3 runs to 13 residues. The CDR3 region is CASSEQGHGEQYF. Written as DNA, the CDR3 is TGCGCCAGCAGCGAGCAGGGCCACGGCGAGCAGTACTTC.